A single count supports the clone carrying this T cell receptor (beta chain). Original processing methods: Nucleated cell counts were estimated from reference gene primer amplification. The method was immunoSEQ multiplex PCR; TCRdb's version includes in-frame clones alone and lacks a portion of them. V, J and clone size are taken as reported in that table, and D and trimming were inferred from the DNA itself. The sample holds under 150,000 clones; 88% are singletons and the top ten take 25% to 30%. The entry originates in a study of blood T cell repertoires in COVID-19. V gave up 5 bases and J gave up 2 bases, with 16 bases separating them. Germline V gives CDR1 SGHNT, CDR2 YYREEE (reference sequence). CDR3 size: 15 residues.

This clonotype was obtained from a human donor in a cohort sampled during active COVID-19. Sequencing input: peripheral blood. The rearrangement links TRBV5-4 to TRBJ1-2; D possibly corresponds to TRBD1 (6 bases). The chain's CDR3 is CASRPGQLENYGYTF. CDR3 in DNA: TGTGCCAGCAGGCCCGGACAGCTGGAAAACTATGGCTACACCTTC.